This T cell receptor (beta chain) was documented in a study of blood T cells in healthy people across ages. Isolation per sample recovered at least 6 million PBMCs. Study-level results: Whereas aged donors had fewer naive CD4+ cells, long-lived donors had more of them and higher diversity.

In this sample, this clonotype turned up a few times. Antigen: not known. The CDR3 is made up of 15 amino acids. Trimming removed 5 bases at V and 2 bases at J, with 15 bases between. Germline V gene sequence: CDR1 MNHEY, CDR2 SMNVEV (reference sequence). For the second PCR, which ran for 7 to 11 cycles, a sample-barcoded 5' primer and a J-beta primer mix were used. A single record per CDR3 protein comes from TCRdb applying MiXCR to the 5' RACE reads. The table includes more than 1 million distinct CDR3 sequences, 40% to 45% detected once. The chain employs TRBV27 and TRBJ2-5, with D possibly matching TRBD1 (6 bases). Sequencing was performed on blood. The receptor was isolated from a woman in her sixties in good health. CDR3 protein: CASSPGTHVQETQYF. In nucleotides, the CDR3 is TGTGCCAGCAGTCCCGGGACACACGTTCAAGAGACCCAGTACTTC.